Listed below are T cell receptor beta chains from one sample, sequenced in a study of identifying expanded T cells in peripheral blood. Sequencing was performed with immunoSEQ multiplex PCR; in TCRdb, only in-frame clones are kept and a portion is missing. The sample shows 70,000 to 95,000 clones, 88% of them seen only once. The sequenced sample was blood. Receptor source: a person between 18 and 75 years old in good health. Each CDR3 is given with its conserved first and last residue. D genes are given only for firm matches. Size is omitted from some rows. Given values are once, few, many or a class for expanded clones.

v_gene: TRBV9; d_gene: .; j_gene: TRBJ2-7; abundance: .; CDR3aa: CASSGYEQYF; CDR3nt: TGTGCCAGCAGCGGCTACGAGCAGTACTTC
v_gene: TRBV18; d_gene: .; j_gene: TRBJ2-1; abundance: .; CDR3aa: CASSPLGEQFF; CDR3nt: TGTGCCAGCTCGCCGCTGGGTGAGCAGTTCTTC
v_gene: TRBV30; d_gene: .; j_gene: TRBJ1-2; abundance: few; CDR3aa: CAWSVGDYGYTF; CDR3nt: TGTGCCTGGAGTGTGGGGGACTATGGCTACACCTTC
v_gene: TRBV10-3; d_gene: TRBD2; j_gene: TRBJ2-3; abundance: .; CDR3aa: CAISESAGGYTDTQYF; CDR3nt: TGTGCCATCAGTGAGTCGGCGGGGGGGTACACAGATACGCAGTATTTT
v_gene: TRBV4-2; d_gene: .; j_gene: TRBJ1-5; abundance: once; CDR3aa: CASSQEQGNQPQHF; CDR3nt: TGTGCCAGCAGCCAAGAGCAGGGCAATCAGCCCCAGCATTTT
v_gene: TRBV30; d_gene: TRBD1; j_gene: TRBJ1-1; abundance: .; CDR3aa: CAWSLDRQNTEAFF; CDR3nt: TGTGCCTGGAGTTTGGACAGGCAGAACACTGAAGCTTTCTTT
v_gene: TRBV6-1; d_gene: TRBD2; j_gene: TRBJ2-5; abundance: .; CDR3aa: CASSGTSGGAETQYF; CDR3nt: TGTGCCAGCAGTGGGACTAGCGGGGGGGCCGAGACCCAGTACTTC
v_gene: TRBV28; d_gene: .; j_gene: TRBJ1-4; abundance: .; CDR3aa: CASSFSVQGSEKLFF; CDR3nt: TGTGCCAGCAGTTTTTCTGTACAGGGAAGCGAAAAACTGTTTTTT
v_gene: TRBV6-6; d_gene: .; j_gene: TRBJ2-5; abundance: .; CDR3aa: CASWGRGETQYF; CDR3nt: TGTGCCAGCTGGGGAAGAGGAGAGACCCAGTACTTC
v_gene: TRBV7-2; d_gene: .; j_gene: TRBJ1-1; abundance: .; CDR3aa: CASSPDTEAFF; CDR3nt: TGTGCCAGCAGCCCGGACACTGAAGCTTTCTTT
v_gene: TRBV6-5; d_gene: TRBD1; j_gene: TRBJ2-7; abundance: once; CDR3aa: CASSYSAARDSYF; CDR3nt: TGTGCCAGCAGTTACTCGGCGGCTCGGGACAGTTACTTC
v_gene: TRBV4-1; d_gene: .; j_gene: TRBJ2-1; abundance: .; CDR3aa: CASSHAKNYEQFF; CDR3nt: TGCGCCAGCAGCCACGCAAAGAACTATGAGCAGTTCTTC
v_gene: TRBV15; d_gene: TRBD1; j_gene: TRBJ1-5; abundance: .; CDR3aa: CATSRDAGTGGQPQHF; CDR3nt: TGTGCCACCAGCAGAGATGCCGGGACAGGGGGTCAGCCCCAGCATTTT
v_gene: TRBV7-9; d_gene: .; j_gene: TRBJ1-6; abundance: few; CDR3aa: CASSLEGYNSPLHF; CDR3nt: TGTGCCAGCAGCTTAGAAGGGTATAATTCACCCCTCCACTTT
v_gene: TRBV9; d_gene: TRBD1; j_gene: TRBJ2-7; abundance: once; CDR3aa: CASSVGQESYEQYF; CDR3nt: TGTGCCAGCAGCGTTGGACAGGAGTCCTACGAGCAGTACTTC